What follows describes a single T cell receptor beta chain. Its target is not known. Primers: 60 Vbeta forward and 13 Jbeta reverse. Sequencing used immunoSEQ multiplex PCR; TCRdb keeps in-frame clones, though not all of them. The table shows more than 30,000 clones, with approximately 67% occurring only once. This sample is drawn from a study of cytomegalovirus exposure and HLA in healthy donors. Study-level background: Membership in the Caucasian-associated ancestry cluster was found for 75% to 85% of almost 400 genotyped donors.

This CDR3 is 14 amino acids long. V lost 7 bases and J lost 2, with 9 bases in between. Germline CDR1 reads SNHLY; CDR2 reads FYNNEI. General study results and limits: A missense DCLRE1C variant was associated with V- and J-gene trimming of TCR beta chains in a later analysis, and an independent cohort replicated the association. Per published reports, the classifier diagnosed cytomegalovirus status with high specificity and sensitivity.

The clonotype was recovered from a middle-aged man in good health and CMV-seropositive. This chain links TRBV2 with TRBJ2-6; tentatively, D is TRBD1 (6 bases). Sequenced material: PBMCs. CDR3 region: CASTTGPGANVLTF. The CDR3 DNA is TGTGCCAGCACTACAGGGCCTGGGGCCAACGTCCTGACTTTC.